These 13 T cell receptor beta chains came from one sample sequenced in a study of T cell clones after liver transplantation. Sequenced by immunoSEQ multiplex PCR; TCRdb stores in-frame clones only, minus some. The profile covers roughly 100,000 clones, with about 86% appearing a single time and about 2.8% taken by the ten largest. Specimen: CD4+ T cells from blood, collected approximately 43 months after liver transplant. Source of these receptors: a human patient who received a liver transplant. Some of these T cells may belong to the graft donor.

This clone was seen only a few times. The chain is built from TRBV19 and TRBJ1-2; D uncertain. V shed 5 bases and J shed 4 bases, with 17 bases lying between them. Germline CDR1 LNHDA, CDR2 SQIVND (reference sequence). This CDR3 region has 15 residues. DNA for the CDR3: TGTGCCAGTAGTCGGCTTCTCGGAGGTGTCTATGGCTACACCTTC. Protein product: CASSRLLGGVYGYTF.

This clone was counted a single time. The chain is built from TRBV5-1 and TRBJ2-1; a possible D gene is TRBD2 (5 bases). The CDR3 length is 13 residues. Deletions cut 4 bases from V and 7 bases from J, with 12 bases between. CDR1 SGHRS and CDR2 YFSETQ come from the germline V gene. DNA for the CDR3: TGCGCCAGCAGCAGCGGATTTCCGAATGAGCAGTTCTTC. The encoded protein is CASSSGFPNEQFF.

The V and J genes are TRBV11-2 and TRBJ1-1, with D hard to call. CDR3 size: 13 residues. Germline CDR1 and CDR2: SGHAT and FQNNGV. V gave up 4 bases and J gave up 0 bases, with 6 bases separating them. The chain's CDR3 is CASSSGVNTEAFF. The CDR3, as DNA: TGTGCCAGCAGCTCCGGGGTGAACACTGAAGCTTTCTTT.

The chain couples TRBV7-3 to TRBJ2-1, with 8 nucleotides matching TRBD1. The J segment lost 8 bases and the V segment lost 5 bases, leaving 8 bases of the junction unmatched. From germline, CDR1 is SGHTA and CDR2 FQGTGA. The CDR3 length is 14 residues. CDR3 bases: TGTGCCAGCAGCCCCCGGACAGGGTATGATGAGCAGTTCTTC. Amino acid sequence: CASSPRTGYDEQFF.

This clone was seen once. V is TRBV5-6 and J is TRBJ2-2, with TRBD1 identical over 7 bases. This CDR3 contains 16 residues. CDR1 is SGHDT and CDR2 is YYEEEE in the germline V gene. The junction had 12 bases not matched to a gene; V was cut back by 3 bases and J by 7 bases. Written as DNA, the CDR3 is TGTGCCAGCAGCTCGGAACGGGACAGCTTGAACGGGGAGCTGTTTTTT. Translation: CASSSERDSLNGELFF.

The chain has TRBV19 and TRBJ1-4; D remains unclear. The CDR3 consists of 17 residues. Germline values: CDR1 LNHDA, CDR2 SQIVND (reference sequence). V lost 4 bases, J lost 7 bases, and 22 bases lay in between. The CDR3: CASSRGSLPGLGEKLFF. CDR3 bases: TGTGCCAGTAGTAGGGGATCGCTTCCGGGTCTAGGTGAAAAACTGTTTTTT.

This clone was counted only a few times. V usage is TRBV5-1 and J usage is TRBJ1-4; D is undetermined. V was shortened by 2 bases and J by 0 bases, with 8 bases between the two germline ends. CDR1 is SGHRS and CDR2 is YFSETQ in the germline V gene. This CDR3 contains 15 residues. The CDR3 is CASSFGPATNEKLFF. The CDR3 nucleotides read TGCGCCAGCAGCTTTGGCCCTGCAACTAATGAAAAACTGTTTTTT.

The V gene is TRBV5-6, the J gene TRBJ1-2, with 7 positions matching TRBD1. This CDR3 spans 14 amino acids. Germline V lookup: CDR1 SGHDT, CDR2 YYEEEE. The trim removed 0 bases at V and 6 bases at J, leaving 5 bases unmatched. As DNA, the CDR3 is TGTGCCAGCAGCTTGGGGGGACAGCTCAATGGCTACACCTTC. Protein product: CASSLGGQLNGYTF.

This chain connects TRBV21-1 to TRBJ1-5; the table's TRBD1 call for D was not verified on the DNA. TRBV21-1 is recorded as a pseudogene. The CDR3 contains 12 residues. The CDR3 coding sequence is TGTGCCAGTTACAGGGGCAATCAGCCCCAGCATTTT. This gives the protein CASYRGNQPQHF.

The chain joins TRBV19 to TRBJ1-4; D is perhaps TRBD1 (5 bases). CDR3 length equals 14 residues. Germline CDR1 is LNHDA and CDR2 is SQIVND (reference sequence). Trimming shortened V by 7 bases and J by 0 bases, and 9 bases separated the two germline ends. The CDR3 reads CASKGRATNEKLFF. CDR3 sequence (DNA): TGTGCCAGTAAGGGGCGTGCAACTAATGAAAAACTGTTTTTT.

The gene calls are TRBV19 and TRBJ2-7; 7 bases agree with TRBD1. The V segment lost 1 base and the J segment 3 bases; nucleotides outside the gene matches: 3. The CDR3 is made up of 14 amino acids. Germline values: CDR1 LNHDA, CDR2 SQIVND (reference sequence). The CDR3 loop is CASSIAHRGYEQYF. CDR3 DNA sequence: TGTGCCAGTAGTATAGCACACAGGGGCTACGAGCAGTACTTC.

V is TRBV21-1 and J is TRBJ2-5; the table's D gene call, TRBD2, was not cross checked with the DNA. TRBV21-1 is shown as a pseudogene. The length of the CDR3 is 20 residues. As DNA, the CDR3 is TGTGCCAGCAGCAAAGCGCTTGGACTAGCGGGAGGGCCAGGGGAAGAGACCCAGTACTTC. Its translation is CASSKALGLAGGPGEETQYF.

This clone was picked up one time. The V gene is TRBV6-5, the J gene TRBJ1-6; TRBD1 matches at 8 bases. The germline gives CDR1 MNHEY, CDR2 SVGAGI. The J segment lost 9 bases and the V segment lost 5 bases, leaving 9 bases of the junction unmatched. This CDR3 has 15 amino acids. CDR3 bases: TGTGCCAGCAGTCGCAAGACAGGGGTGGGTTCACCCCTCCACTTT. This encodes CASSRKTGVGSPLHF.